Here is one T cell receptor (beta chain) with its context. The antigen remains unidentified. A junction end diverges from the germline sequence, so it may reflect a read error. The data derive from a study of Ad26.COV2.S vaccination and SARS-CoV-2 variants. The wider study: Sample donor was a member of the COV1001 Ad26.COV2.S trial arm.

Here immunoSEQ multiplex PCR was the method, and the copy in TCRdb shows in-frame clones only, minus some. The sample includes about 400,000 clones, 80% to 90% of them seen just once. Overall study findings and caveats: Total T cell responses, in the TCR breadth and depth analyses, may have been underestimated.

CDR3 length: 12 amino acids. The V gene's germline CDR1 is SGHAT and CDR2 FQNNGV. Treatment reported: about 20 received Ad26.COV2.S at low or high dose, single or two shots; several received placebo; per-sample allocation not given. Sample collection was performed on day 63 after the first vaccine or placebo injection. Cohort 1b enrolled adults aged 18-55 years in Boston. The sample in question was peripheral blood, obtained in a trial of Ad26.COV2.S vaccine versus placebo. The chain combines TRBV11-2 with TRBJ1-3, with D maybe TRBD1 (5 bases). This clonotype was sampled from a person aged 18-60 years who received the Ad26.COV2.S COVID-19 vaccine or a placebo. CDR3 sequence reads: CASSLDRATIQF. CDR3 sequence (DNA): TGTGCCAGCAGCTTAGACAGGGCGACGATCCAGTTT.